The entry below gives a single T cell receptor beta chain sequence along with its context. This clone came up many times. There is no known antigen for this receptor. The data stem from a study of T cell clonality in common variable immunodeficiency (dated by TCRdb to about 2015). What the study reported, not specific to this receptor: CVID subjects shared fewer TCRbeta clones with each other than healthy controls did (p < 0.0001). CVID TCRbeta sequences were reported to have fewer deletions and N-nucleotide insertions and to lack highly modified clones with 13 or more V deletions. Compared with healthy controls, CVID subjects showed increased TCRbeta clonality (t-test p = 0.018), a feature most characteristic of about a third of subjects. Even though DNA input was the same, control samples had an average of around 82,000 unique sequences each, compared with some 32,000 in CVID samples. The authors noted that sequencing repertoires of T cell subpopulations would be needed to clarify what caused the increased clonality in CVID. Patient heterogeneity within the CVID cohort put limits on correlating repertoire features with clinical complications.

For sequencing, equivalent amounts of genomic DNA were input from CVID and control samples. For every sample, a 60 bp segment covering the rearranged TCRbeta CDR3 region was amplified and then sequenced. The immunoSEQ assay, a bias-corrected multiplex PCR combined with high-throughput sequencing, was used to amplify TCRbeta. On the authors' methods: Every unique nucleotide sequence counted as a clone and was annotated with V, D and J genes, copy number and frequency. Sequences were labeled productive if in frame, and non-productive if out of frame or containing stop codons. As previously described, Shannon's entropy was used to calculate clonality. The predicted amino acid sequences of productive clones were used to derive the mean CDR3 Kyte-Doolittle hydropathy. The R hclust function was used to hierarchically cluster scaled V gene usage with Manhattan distance and complete linkage. To assess clone sharing by CDR3 amino acid sequence, 12 repertoires per group were resampled over 100 rounds. The repertoires were searched for 60 to 75 published EBV-specific TCRbeta sequences and some 250 published CMV-specific TCRbeta sequences. A couple of CVID samples yielding fewer than 10,000 sequences were excluded from analysis, leaving 42 CVID repertoires. The clones in this table, taken by TCRdb from immuneACCESS, are in-frame only. Not every clone is retained; where verified, under half of the shortfall comes from an unresolved V gene, and the cause of the rest is unknown. That table gives V, J and clone size, and the DNA gave D and trimming. The table puts about 52,000 clones in this sample, none counted just once. The top ten constitute approximately 1.9% of the sample.

Most of the CVID patients and most of the healthy controls were of Caucasian heritage. Heparinized peripheral whole blood samples of 5 to 8 ml were collected from each donor. TCRbeta CDR3 repertoires were sequenced from genomic DNA of adults with common variable immune deficiency (CVID) and healthy adult controls. The control group was made up of roughly 22 healthy adult volunteers (about 10 male and roughly twelve female) whose ages ranged from roughly 23 to 70 years, with a mean age of approximately 34. To isolate peripheral blood mononuclear cells, diluted blood was subjected to density centrifugation over Hypaque 1077 or Ficoll-Paque. Genomic DNA was extracted from unsorted mononuclear cells by Qiagen column purification or by a centrifugation-based method. This TCR derives from a person between 18 and 75 years old in good health. Sequencing input: peripheral blood mononuclear cells.

The DNA read from the CDR3 is TGTGCCATCAGTGAGTCATACGGGCAGCCC. It codes for CAISESYGQP. The whole CDR3 region reads CAISESYGQPQHF. The rearranged segments are TRBV10-3 and TRBJ1-5; confidence is insufficient to name the D gene. Read coverage stops 3 residues before the CDR3 terminus; the germline J gene supplies the remainder. The CDR3 has 13 amino acids, counting the end cysteine and phenylalanine. Shown are 30 bases from within the CDR3, in frame from base 1. A distance of 7 bases separates the germline ends of V and J, which lose 0 bases and 7 bases respectively. CDR1 and CDR2 were assigned from the germline V gene as ENHRY and SYGVKD.